The next 30 T cell receptor beta chains were all read from a single sample in a study of identical twins. TCRdb redid the calling of the 5' RACE reads with MiXCR, one entry per CDR3 protein. The sample records approximately 600,000 distinct CDR3 sequences, roughly 9.5% being singletons. The sample was also reused in another study, on yellow fever vaccine responses in identical twins.

Sequenced: PBMCs. The receptors shown here come from a woman aged 18-29 years in good health.

The chain employs TRBV12-3 or TRBV12-4 and TRBJ2-7; 9 bases match TRBD1. Trimming cost V 0 bases and J 7 bases; bases outside gene matches: 10. There are 16 residues in the CDR3. The CDR3 region is CASSLAPGTGLREQYF. In nucleotides, the CDR3 is TGTGCCAGCAGTTTAGCCCCCGGGACAGGGTTGAGGGAGCAGTACTTC.

This clonotype was counted only a few times. CDR3 in DNA: TGTGCCAGCAGTAGCGGCTCCCGGGAACGGTGGGAGCAGTACTTC. Translation gives CASSSGSRERWEQYF. J is TRBJ2-7 and V is TRBV12-3 or TRBV12-4; D may be TRBD2 (5 bases). Trimming pared 5 bases from V and 7 bases from J, leaving 21 bases between. There are 15 residues in the CDR3.

V and J are TRBV12-3 or TRBV12-4 and TRBJ1-1; D remains unclear. Trimming pared 3 bases from V and 6 bases from J, leaving 5 bases between. There are 11 residues in the CDR3. CDR3 in amino acids: CASSFTPEAFF. Here the CDR3 DNA reads TGTGCCAGCAGTTTTACCCCTGAAGCTTTCTTT.

This clonotype was observed a handful of times. The chain recombines TRBV7-9 with TRBJ2-7; D may be TRBD1 (6 bases). This CDR3 comprises 15 residues. Germline V CDR1 and CDR2: SEHNR, FQNEAQ (reference sequence). Trimming pared 7 bases from V and 0 bases from J, leaving 16 bases between. The CDR3 coding sequence is TGTGCCAGCATCCATCGACAGGCCACCTCCTACGAGCAGTACTTC. Its protein product is CASIHRQATSYEQYF. Combining the CDR3 with reference TRBV7-9 and TRBJ2-7 gives the whole variable domain DTGVSQNPRHKITKRGQNVTFRCDPISEHNRLYWYRQTLGQGPEFLTYFQNEAQLEKSRLLSDRFSAERPKGSFSTLEIQRTEQGDSAMYLCASIHRQATSYEQYFGPGTRLTVT.

This clonotype was observed a few times. The chain links TRBV7-8 to TRBJ2-7; D ambiguous. Looked up from germline, CDR1 is SGHVS and CDR2 is FQNEAQ. V lost 0 bases and J 0 bases, leaving 6 bases between the germline ends. The CDR3 loop spans 14 amino acids. The CDR3 nucleotides read TGTGCCAGCAGCTTAGCGCAGAGCTCCTACGAGCAGTACTTC. Protein sequence: CASSLAQSSYEQYF.

For this clonotype: Here the CDR3 omits its conserved ending phenylalanine or tryptophan, so a read error is the likely source. The chain carries TRBV20-1 and TRBJ2-3; D unclear. V gave up 2 bases and J gave up 0 bases, with 6 bases separating them. Germline CDR1 is DFQATT and CDR2 is SNEGSKA (reference sequence). The CDR3 consists of 13 residues. CDR3 sequence: CSARKNSTDTQYL. For the CDR3, the DNA is TGCAGTGCTAGAAAGAATAGCACAGATACGCAGTATCTT.

This clonotype was picked up many times. This chain joins TRBV18 and TRBJ2-7, with 7 bases matching TRBD1. The CDR3 runs 14 residues. The junction had 5 bases not matched to a gene; V was cut back by 4 bases and J by 2 bases. Germline V gene lookup returns CDR1 KGHSH and CDR2 LQKENI. CDR3: CASSLGQSTYEQYF. The DNA of the CDR3 is TGTGCCAGCTCACTGGGACAGAGTACCTACGAGCAGTACTTC.

For the CDR3, the DNA is TGTGCCAGCAGCCCACCCTCCCTAGGAGAGACCCAGTACTTC. Translating gives CASSPPSLGETQYF. The rearrangement joins TRBV5-6 to TRBJ2-5; D unresolved. CDR3 length equals 14 residues. V lost 4 bases and J 4 bases, leaving 14 bases between the germline ends. Germline V gene lookup returns CDR1 SGHDT and CDR2 YYEEEE.

This clonotype has ten or more counts. The chain combines TRBV5-1 with TRBJ2-5; the match to TRBD2 covers 7 bases. This CDR3 is 15 amino acids long. J gave up 1 base and V 4 bases, and 7 bases lay outside the gene matches. The germline CDR1 and CDR2 sequences are SGHRS and YFSETQ. The CDR3 DNA reads TGCGCCAGCAGCCGGGGGGACGGAATCCAAGAGACCCAGTACTTC. The encoded protein is CASSRGDGIQETQYF.

This clonotype was found many times. The CDR3 region is CASSLGSGSENEQFF. CDR3 nucleotide sequence: TGTGCCAGCAGCTTAGGTAGCGGGAGTGAAAATGAGCAGTTCTTC. The rearrangement links TRBV11-2 to TRBJ2-1; 9 bases map to TRBD2. The ends lost 1 base at V and 7 bases at J; junction bases unmatched: 5. The CDR3 has 15 residues. CDR1 and CDR2 from the germline V gene are SGHAT and FQNNGV.

This chain uses TRBV20-1 with TRBJ2-3; possibly TRBD1 or TRBD2 for D (6 bases each). The V end was cut by 6 bases, the J end by 0 bases, with 16 bases between. The CDR3 sequence is 15 residues long. In germline, CDR1 is DFQATT, CDR2 SNEGSKA (reference sequence). Here the CDR3 reads CSAIFGGVSTDTQYF. The CDR3, as DNA: TGCAGTGCGATCTTCGGGGGCGTCAGCACAGATACGCAGTATTTT.

The CDR3 DNA is TGCGCCAGCAGCCCCACCCAGACAGGGGGCTATGGCTACACCTTC. This sequence encodes CASSPTQTGGYGYTF. V usage is TRBV4-1 and J usage is TRBJ1-2; TRBD1 matches 9 bases. This CDR3 region has 15 residues. Germline V gene data show CDR1 as MGHRA and CDR2 as YSYEKL. The ends lost 4 bases at V and 4 bases at J; junction bases unmatched: 7.

This clonotype was seen only a few times. The J gene is TRBJ2-5, the V gene TRBV11-2; 12 positions match TRBD2. Trimming removed 5 bases from V and 5 bases from J; junction bases left unmatched: 15. Per the germline V gene, CDR1 is SGHAT and CDR2 is FQNNGV. The CDR3 has 18 residues. DNA of the CDR3: TGTGCCAGCAGCCAATTCGCCCAAGGGCTAGCGGGAGGGGAGACCCAGTACTTC. Its translation: CASSQFAQGLAGGETQYF.

This clonotype was observed a few times. The rearrangement uses TRBV12-3 or TRBV12-4 and TRBJ2-2, with unresolved D. V was shortened by 6 bases and J by 1 base, with 9 bases between the two germline ends. The CDR3 consists of 14 residues. The CDR3 protein is CASSPPMNTGELFF. The CDR3 bases are TGTGCCAGCAGCCCCCCCATGAACACCGGGGAGCTGTTTTTT.

This clonotype showed up just a few times. V is TRBV29-1 and J is TRBJ1-3; TRBD1 agrees at 8 bases. The junction had 1 base not matched to a gene; V was cut back by 6 bases and J by 0 bases. Per the germline V gene, CDR1 is SQVTM and CDR2 is ANQGSEA. The CDR3 totals 13 residues. The CDR3 reads CSVGQDSGNTIYF. CDR3 DNA: TGCAGCGTGGGACAGGACTCTGGAAACACCATATATTTT.

V is TRBV29-1 and J is TRBJ2-7; 13 bases are shared with TRBD2. Germline CDR1 reads SQVTM; CDR2 reads ANQGSEA. The CDR3 covers 18 residues. J lost 3 bases, V lost 2 bases, and 13 bases had no gene match. CDR3 nucleotide sequence: TGCAGCGTTGAACCCCGGACTAGCGGGAGTAAAAAATACTACGAGCAGTACTTC. As protein: CSVEPRTSGSKKYYEQYF.

The sample holds many counts of this clonotype. The chain carries TRBV9 and TRBJ1-5, with unresolved D. Deletions cut 0 bases from V and 6 bases from J, with 10 bases between. This CDR3 has 14 residues. Looked up from germline, CDR1 is SGDLS and CDR2 is YYNGEE. CDR3 bases: TGTGCCAGCAGCGTAGGGCAGCAGCCTCAGCCCCAGCATTTT. Amino acid sequence: CASSVGQQPQPQHF.

The genes are TRBV4-1 and TRBJ2-3; D tentatively reads TRBD1 or TRBD2 (6 bases each). This CDR3 region has 15 residues. Trimming shortened V by 1 base and J by 3 bases, and 11 bases separated the two germline ends. Germline V gene data show CDR1 as MGHRA and CDR2 as YSYEKL. CDR3 loop: CASSQGGAWTDTQYF. The DNA of the CDR3 is TGCGCCAGCAGCCAAGGGGGGGCTTGGACAGATACGCAGTATTTT.

The chain combines TRBV4-2 with TRBJ2-3, with 9 bases identical to TRBD2. The V and J ends lost 0 bases and 4 bases, in that order; junction bases with no gene match: 8. CDR1 is LGHNA, CDR2 YNFKEQ, per germline. The CDR3 extends over 17 amino acids. In DNA form, the CDR3 reads TGTGCCAGCAGCCAAGATGGAAGAGCGGGGGGTCCAGATACGCAGTATTTT. Amino acids: CASSQDGRAGGPDTQYF.

CDR3 DNA: TGTGCCATCTGTTTCGCACTAGCGGGAGGGCCGAGGACCGGGGAGCTGTTTTTT. Protein sequence: CAICFALAGGPRTGELFF. The V and J genes are TRBV2 and TRBJ2-2; TRBD2 agrees at 13 bases. The CDR3 consists of 18 residues. CDR1 and CDR2 (germline): SNHLY, FYNNEI. Trimming removed 10 bases from V and 5 bases from J; junction bases left unmatched: 16. The full variable domain, its missing parts supplied by reference TRBV2 and TRBJ2-2, is EPEVTQTPSHQVTQMGQEVILRCVPISNHLYFYWYRQILGQKVEFLVSFYNNEISEKSEIFDDQFSVERPDGSNFTLKIRSTKLEDSAMYFCAICFALAGGPRTGELFFGEGSRLTVL.

This clonotype was found many times. The gene calls are TRBV5-1 and TRBJ2-7; D unresolved. Germline values: CDR1 SGHRS, CDR2 YFSETQ. The CDR3 spans 10 residues. The germline V and J ends were trimmed by 5 bases and 4 bases, with 4 bases remaining between them. Written as DNA, the CDR3 is TGCGCCAGCAGGTCGTACGAGCAGTACTTC. It codes for CASRSYEQYF.

This clonotype was seen only a few times. CDR3 DNA sequence: TGCAGTGCTGAGGGGCCGGGGGGCAAGACCCAGTACTTC. Translation gives CSAEGPGGKTQYF. The chain has TRBV20-1 and TRBJ2-5; tentative D call: TRBD2 (7 bases). The germline V gene encodes CDR1 DFQATT and CDR2 SNEGSKA (reference sequence). This CDR3 region has 13 residues. Trimming left V 5 bases short and J 6 bases short, with 16 bases between.

This clonotype was counted ten times or more. This chain links TRBV5-1 with TRBJ1-1; TRBD1 aligns across 8 bases. The V gene end was trimmed by 4 bases and the J gene end by 6 bases; junction bases not matched to a gene: 8. The length of the CDR3 is 14 residues. In germline, CDR1 is SGHRS, CDR2 YFSETQ. The CDR3, as DNA: TGCGCCAGCAGCCTCGACAGGGGCAGGTCTGAAGCTTTCTTT. Protein: CASSLDRGRSEAFF.

In its sample, this clonotype was seen a few times. The chain recombines TRBV11-2 with TRBJ2-3; 12 positions agree with TRBD2. V dropped 5 bases and J dropped 1; count of bases not matched to a gene: 13. The CDR3 length is 19 residues. Germline V CDR1 and CDR2: SGHAT, FQNNGV. CDR3 amino acids: CASSLPTSGGRLGTDTQYF. The CDR3, as DNA: TGTGCCAGCAGCCTGCCGACTAGCGGGGGCAGATTGGGCACAGATACGCAGTATTTT.

This clonotype was counted ten times or more. The chain links TRBV29-1 to TRBJ2-1, with D unclear. The CDR3 is 10 residues long. Trimming pared 6 bases from V and 9 bases from J, leaving 9 bases between. CDR1 and CDR2 (germline): SQVTM, ANQGSEA. The CDR3 nucleotides read TGCAGCGTCGCCCCTAGTGAGCAGTTCTTC. It is translated as CSVAPSEQFF.

This clonotype occurred a few times. This chain connects TRBV20-1 to TRBJ2-7; the match to TRBD2 covers 9 bases. Germline lookup yields CDR1 DFQATT and CDR2 SNEGSKA (reference sequence). Trimming took 6 bases from V and 6 from J; bases not matched to a gene: 12. CDR3 length equals 14 residues. CDR3 sequence: CSATSGTSSAEQYF. DNA of the CDR3: TGCAGTGCAACCTCCGGGACTAGCTCGGCCGAGCAGTACTTC.

With regard to this clonotype: At one of its ends the junction is not consistent with the germline gene, which may arise from a read error. In nucleotides, the CDR3 is TGTGCTAGCAGCAACCAAAGGGCTATCTCGTCCTACGAGCAGTACTTC. Its protein is CASSNQRAISSYEQYF. This rearrangement joins TRBV7-7 to TRBJ2-7; D not resolved. This CDR3 comprises 16 residues. Germline V CDR1 and CDR2: SSHAT, FNYEAQ (reference sequence).

This clonotype appeared many times. The J gene is TRBJ2-4, the V gene TRBV29-1; 10 bases align to TRBD2. After removal of 4 bases from V and 4 bases from J, the junction contained 10 bases not matched to a gene. The CDR3 length is 16 residues. Germline V CDR1 and CDR2: SQVTM, ANQGSEA. CDR3 in amino acids: CSVVGLAGVKKNIQYF. The CDR3 DNA sequence: TGCAGCGTTGTGGGGCTAGCGGGGGTGAAGAAAAACATTCAGTACTTC.

This rearrangement joins TRBV7-9 to TRBJ2-5; the D gene could be TRBD1 or TRBD2 (6 bases each). There are 15 residues in the CDR3. Between the trimmed V and J ends, which lost 3 bases and 1 base, there was a span of 12 bases. Germline V gene sequence: CDR1 SEHNR, CDR2 FQNEAQ (reference sequence). CDR3: CASSLLQGGQETQYF. Here the CDR3 DNA reads TGTGCCAGCAGCTTGCTACAGGGAGGCCAAGAGACCCAGTACTTC.

The table lists this clonotype with many counts. The chain joins TRBV12-3 or TRBV12-4 to TRBJ2-5; D unresolved. Trimming stripped 2 bases from V and 0 bases from J, with 10 bases between. CDR3 length equals 15 residues. The CDR3 sequence is CASSLMGSNQETQYF. The CDR3 DNA is TGTGCCAGCAGTTTAATGGGCAGCAACCAAGAGACCCAGTACTTC.